Below, one T cell receptor (beta chain) is given with its context. The antigen is not known. The table came from immunoSEQ multiplex PCR; TCRdb's copy has only in-frame clones and leaves some out. This sample has 200,000 or so clones; 90% to 95% occur once, and the top ten carry 7.5% to 9.5%. This record belongs to a study of T cell responses to AZD1222 COVID-19 vaccine. General study points: Repertoire collection took place solely once the T cell response had peaked.

Trimming pared 0 bases from V and 3 bases from J, leaving 11 bases between. This CDR3 spans 16 amino acids. Germline loops: CDR1 LGHDT, CDR2 YNNKEL (reference sequence). The sample was peripheral blood, taken on day 0 of AZD1222 vaccination. The receptor's source is an adult in good health. The V call is TRBV3-1 (or the pseudogene TRBV3-2), the J call TRBJ2-2; D gene unclear. The CDR3 region is CASSQENAVYTGELFF. The CDR3, as DNA: TGTGCCAGCAGCCAAGAGAACGCGGTCTACACCGGGGAGCTGTTTTTT.